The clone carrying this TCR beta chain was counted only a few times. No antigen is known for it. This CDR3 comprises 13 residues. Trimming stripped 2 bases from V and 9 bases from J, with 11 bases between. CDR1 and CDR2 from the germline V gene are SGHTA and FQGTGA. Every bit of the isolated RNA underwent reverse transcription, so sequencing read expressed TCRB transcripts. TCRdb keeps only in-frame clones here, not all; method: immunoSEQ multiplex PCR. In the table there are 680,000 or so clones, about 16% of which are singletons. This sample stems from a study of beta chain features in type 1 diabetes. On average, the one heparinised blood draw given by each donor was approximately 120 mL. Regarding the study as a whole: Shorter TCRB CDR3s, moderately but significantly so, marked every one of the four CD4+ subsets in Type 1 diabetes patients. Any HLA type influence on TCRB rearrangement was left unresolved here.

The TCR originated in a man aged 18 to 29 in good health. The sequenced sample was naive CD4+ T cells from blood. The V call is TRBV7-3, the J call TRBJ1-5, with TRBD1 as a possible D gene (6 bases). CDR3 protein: CASSLEGGRPQHF. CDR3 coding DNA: TGTGCCAGCAGCTTAGAAGGGGGGCGGCCCCAGCATTTT. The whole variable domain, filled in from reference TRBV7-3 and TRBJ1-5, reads GAGVSQTPSNKVTEKGKYVELRCDPISGHTALYWYRQSLGQGPEFLIYFQGTGAADDSGLPNDRFFAVRPEGSVSTLKIQRTERGDSAVYLCASSLEGGRPQHFGDGTRLSIL.